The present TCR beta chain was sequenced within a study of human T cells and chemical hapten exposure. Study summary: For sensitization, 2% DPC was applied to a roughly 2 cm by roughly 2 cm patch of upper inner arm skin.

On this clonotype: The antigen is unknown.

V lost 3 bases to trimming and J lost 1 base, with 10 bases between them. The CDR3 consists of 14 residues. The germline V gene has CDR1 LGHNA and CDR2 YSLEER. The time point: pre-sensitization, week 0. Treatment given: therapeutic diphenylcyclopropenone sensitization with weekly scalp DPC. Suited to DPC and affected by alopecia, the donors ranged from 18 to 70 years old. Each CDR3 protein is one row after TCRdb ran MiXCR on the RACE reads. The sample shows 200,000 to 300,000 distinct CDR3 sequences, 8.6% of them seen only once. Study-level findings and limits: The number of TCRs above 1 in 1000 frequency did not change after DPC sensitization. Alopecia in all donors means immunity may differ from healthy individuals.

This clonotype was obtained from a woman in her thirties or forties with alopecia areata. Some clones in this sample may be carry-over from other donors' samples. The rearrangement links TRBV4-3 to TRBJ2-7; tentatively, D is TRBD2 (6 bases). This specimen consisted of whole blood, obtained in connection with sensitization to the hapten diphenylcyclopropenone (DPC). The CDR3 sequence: CASSQDAGSYEQYF. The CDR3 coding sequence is TGCGCCAGCAGCCAGGACGCGGGATCCTACGAGCAGTACTTC.